This T cell receptor beta chain was recovered during a study of shared clonotypes between healthy human individuals (dated by TCRdb to about 2020). About the investigation overall: A couple of women and a few men aged 18 to 49 years were included in the cohort. For each donor, CD4 naive and CD4 memory were each given three plates, CD8 naive was given two plates, and CD8 memory was given one plate. To increase sequencing depth and limit assay-specific biases, TCR repertoire library preparation and sequencing were carried out by different laboratories using diverse techniques. Leukapheresis yielded between about 0.85 and 9.5 billion PBMCs per donor. The study deeply sequenced blood TCR repertoires of roughly five healthy adults to estimate repertoire size and the extent of clonotype sharing between individuals.

Donors were healthy HIV-negative adults with no recently reported acute infections or vaccinations. All donors were Caucasian adults living in Nashville, Tennessee, USA. CD4+ T cells were enriched by magnetic negative selection; naive cells were then positively selected on CD45RA, and the negative fraction formed the memory subset. After blood collection by leukapheresis, PBMCs were isolated using Ficoll-Histopaque density gradient centrifugation and then cryopreserved in the vapor phase of liquid nitrogen. Analytical flow cytometry was used to check the purity and quantity of every magnetically sorted T cell population. Genomic DNA was isolated from each sorted fraction and quantified by UV absorbance on a Nanodrop 2000c. Turning to this clone: What antigen it recognizes has not been identified. Base qualities are not at hand, and no much larger clone is one base apart.

The CDR3 measures 15 amino acids from cysteine to phenylalanine. Only CDR3 DNA is held: 45 bases, read in frame from base 1. V and J are truncated by 0 bases and 7 bases respectively, leaving an intervening sequence of 15 bases. CDR1 MNHNS and CDR2 SASEGT are derived from the germline V gene. General conclusions and limits of the study: Rarefaction of sorted-subset datasets indicated incomplete sequencing despite the large sequencing depth. Naive subsets generally had larger estimated clonotype richness than memory subsets did. Higher generation probabilities were observed for clonotypes shared by all four sorted-subset donors than for non-shared clonotypes. Sampling was restricted to blood, and TCR repertoires in tissue are likely to differ from TCR repertoires in blood. About 4.5% of naive CD4, around 4% of naive CD8, 2.3% of memory CD4, and around 0.42% of memory CD8 clonotypes were shared across a few donors. Pairwise subsampling led to the expectation that sequencing depth would affect the degree of clonotype sharing among donors. Because the study included a small number of donors, the genetic and exposure-history diversity represented was limited.

Using the deep immunoSEQ assay, TCR CDR3 regions were amplified from genomic DNA by multiplex PCR. Extracted genomic DNA from each cell subset was spread evenly across all wells of several immunoSEQ 96-well plates, with each plate serving as a replicate. For sorted subsets, each replicate PCR was loaded with 150 to 250 ng genomic DNA, equivalent to about 33,000 T cell genomes. Purified libraries were measured with a Qubit 3.0 fluorometer, size-checked on a Bioanalyzer 2100, and measured again with the KAPA Library Quantification kit. Every immunoSEQ 96-well plate was sequenced on a dedicated single-read 150-cycle Illumina NextSeq 550 flow cell. For the original study's pipeline: The immunoSEQ output contained only junctional sequences without quality scores, so filtering could not match that applied to full-length reads. To assign V/J genes and CDR3, sequences were annotated using PyIR, a Python wrapper for IgBLAST v1.9, with IMGT germline references. Reads with weak V/J assignments (E-value above 1e-6), missing CDR3, stop codons, out-of-frame junctions, or ambiguous translated residues were removed. V3J clonotypes were defined as sequences sharing an identical inferred V gene, J gene, and CDR3 amino acid sequence. To compute the percentage overlap between repertoires, the number of shared unique clonotypes was divided by the size of the smaller repertoire. Repertoire richness was assessed with RTK rarefaction, the Chao1 estimator, and Recon v2.1 estimates of unobserved clonotypes. Generation probabilities for all TCRbeta clonotypes obtained by the gDNA method from a few donors were computed using OLGA. TCRdb mirrors the immuneACCESS table, restricted to in-frame sequences. Some clones are absent from its copies; in checked studies, under half trace to an unresolved V gene, and the reason for the others is unknown. V and J calls and clone size come straight from that table; D and trimming were deduced from the DNA. The sample records approximately 2.4 million clones, around 95% of which are singletons. Clones ranked in the top ten supply around 0.13% of the sample.

Recombination joined TRBV6-1 with TRBJ2-5; the D segment could be TRBD1, given 5 matching bases. Sequenced material: naive CD4+ T cells sorted from blood. The sample's cell subset or site label is to be understood as: CD45RA+ positively selected. This clonotype was sampled from a man aged 18 to 29 in good health. The sequence in DNA is TGTGCCAGCAGTGAAGCGCTAGGGCAGGGTTGGACCCAGTACTTC. Translated, it reads CASSEALGQGWTQYF.